The 15 T cell receptor beta chains listed next were all sequenced from one sample in a study of shared clonotypes between healthy human individuals. Profiled with immunoSEQ multiplex PCR; TCRdb holds only in-frame clones, not every one. The profile shows over 850,000 clones, 78% of them singletons. Sequencing input: memory CD4+ T cells from PBMCs. Sample subset: CD45RA-negative fraction. The source of these receptors is a man between 18 and 35 years old in good health. Some clones in this sample may be carry-over from other donors' samples.

V gene TRBV5-1 combines with J gene TRBJ1-2; D possibly corresponds to TRBD1 (6 bases). The ends were cut back, 4 bases at V and 2 bases at J, with 12 bases in the middle. Per the germline V gene, CDR1 is SGHRS and CDR2 is YFSETQ. This CDR3 comprises 14 residues. The CDR3 DNA sequence: TGCGCCAGCAGCCTAGGGGGGGACAACTATGGCTACACCTTC. The encoded protein is CASSLGGDNYGYTF.

The rearrangement joins TRBV6-1 to TRBJ2-3; 7 bases are a match to TRBD2. J lost 1 base, V lost 8 bases, and 6 bases had no gene match. The CDR3 totals 14 residues. Germline-derived CDR1 and CDR2 are MNHNS and SASEGT. For the CDR3, the DNA is TGTGCCAGCTCTGTAGCGGGTGGCACAGATACGCAGTATTTT. Its translation: CASSVAGGTDTQYF.

V and J are TRBV28 and TRBJ2-3; 7 bases align to TRBD2. CDR3 length: 15 amino acids. V lost 5 bases and J lost 1; bases outside the gene matches: 6. CDR1 is MDHEN, CDR2 SYDVKM, per germline. The CDR3 DNA sequence: TGTGCCAGCAGTGGTAGGGAGGGAGGCACAGATACGCAGTATTTT. Translating gives CASSGREGGTDTQYF.

The chain recombines TRBV27 with TRBJ2-1; no firm D call. The germline V gene encodes CDR1 MNHEY and CDR2 SMNVEV (reference sequence). V was trimmed by 6 bases and J by 7 bases, leaving 16 bases between them. This CDR3 is 14 amino acids long. CDR3 nucleotide sequence: TGTGCCAGCAGACCCTGGGATTGGCGAAATGAGCAGTTCTTC. As protein: CASRPWDWRNEQFF.

The chain links TRBV27 to TRBJ2-6; D uncertain. The CDR3 is 15 amino acids. The germline gives CDR1 MNHEY, CDR2 SMNVEV (reference sequence). V was trimmed by 0 bases and J by 2 bases, leaving 5 bases between them. The CDR3 DNA reads as TGTGCCAGCAGTTTATCGTATACTGGGGCCAACGTCCTGACTTTC. It is translated as CASSLSYTGANVLTF.

This clone showed up just a few times. The chain recombines TRBV7-9 with TRBJ1-6, with a weak D call TRBD1 (5 bases). CDR1 is SEHNR, CDR2 FQNEAQ, per germline (reference sequence). The CDR3 loop spans 16 amino acids. The V end was cut by 1 base, the J end by 11 bases, with 18 bases between. The CDR3 region is CASSLERGDRAAPLHF. CDR3 coding DNA: TGTGCCAGCAGCTTAGAGAGGGGCGATAGAGCTGCACCCCTCCACTTT.

The gene calls are TRBV2 and TRBJ1-1; 9 bases are shared with TRBD1. This CDR3 is built from 15 residues. The germline gives CDR1 SNHLY, CDR2 FYNNEI. Trimming removed 5 bases from V and 6 bases from J; junction bases left unmatched: 10. This CDR3 reads CASSTQQGAGAEAFF. The CDR3 DNA reads as TGTGCCAGCAGTACCCAACAGGGGGCAGGGGCTGAAGCTTTCTTT. The variable domain in full, with the rest retrieved from reference TRBV2 and TRBJ1-1, is EPEVTQTPSHQVTQMGQEVILRCVPISNHLYFYWYRQILGQKVEFLVSFYNNEISEKSEIFDDQFSVERPDGSNFTLKIRSTKLEDSAMYFCASSTQQGAGAEAFFGQGTRLTVV.

This chain links TRBV5-4 with TRBJ1-1; D gene unclear. The CDR3 runs 14 residues. Germline loops: CDR1 SGHNT, CDR2 YYREEE (reference sequence). Trimming stripped 0 bases from V and 3 bases from J, with 9 bases between. The CDR3 nucleotides read TGTGCCAGCAGCTTGGACGGCCAGTACACTGAAGCTTTCTTT. Its translation is CASSLDGQYTEAFF.

A word on this clone: Relative to the germline gene, one junction end is altered; a read error may explain this. The genes are TRBV7-7 and TRBJ2-7, with 8 bases fitting TRBD1. The germline gives CDR1 SSHAT, CDR2 FNYEAQ (reference sequence). CDR3 size: 14 residues. The CDR3, as DNA: TGTACCAGCAGCTTGGGGACAGGTCAACACGAGCAGTACTTC. Translating gives CTSSLGTGQHEQYF.

The chain has TRBV27 and TRBJ2-2; D gene ambiguous. The germline V and J ends were trimmed by 5 bases and 5 bases, with 6 bases remaining between them. The CDR3 has 12 residues. The germline V gene has CDR1 MNHEY and CDR2 SMNVEV (reference sequence). The CDR3, as DNA: TGTGCCAGCAGTCCAATGACCGGGGAGCTGTTTTTT. Translating gives CASSPMTGELFF.

The DNA for the CDR3 is TGCAGTGCTAGTGACAGCGTTGAAGCTTTCTTT. Translated: CSASDSVEAFF. The rearrangement uses TRBV20-1 and TRBJ1-1; D perhaps matches TRBD1 (5 bases). Trimming shortened V by 3 bases and J by 7 bases, and 9 bases separated the two germline ends. CDR3 size: 11 residues. The germline gives CDR1 DFQATT, CDR2 SNEGSKA (reference sequence).

The rearrangement links TRBV7-2 to TRBJ2-7; possibly TRBD1 for D (6 bases). Germline V CDR1 and CDR2: SGHTA, FQGNSA. This CDR3 spans 15 amino acids. Trimming removed 5 bases from V and 2 bases from J, with 16 bases in between. The CDR3 DNA follows: TGTGCCAGCAGCCCTAGGGGGACGGGGCCCTACGAGCAGTACTTC. Its protein is CASSPRGTGPYEQYF.

The chain joins TRBV10-1 to TRBJ2-7, with D possibly being TRBD2 (6 bases). This CDR3 has 15 amino acids. Trimming pared 4 bases from V and 4 bases from J, leaving 17 bases between. In germline, CDR1 is WNHNN, CDR2 SYGVQD (reference sequence). This CDR3 reads CASSVSRDSQYEQYF. CDR3 bases: TGCGCCAGCAGTGTCTCCCGGGACTCCCAGTACGAGCAGTACTTC.

The chain employs TRBV6-5 and TRBJ2-5; D is undetermined. The ends were cut back, 2 bases at V and 5 bases at J, with 15 bases in the middle. Looked up from germline, CDR1 is MNHEY and CDR2 is SVGAGI. CDR3 length equals 15 residues. The CDR3 is CASSYQLSPEETQYF. The DNA of the CDR3 is TGTGCCAGCAGTTACCAGTTATCGCCGGAGGAGACCCAGTACTTC.

The chain uses TRBV5-1 and TRBJ1-1; the D is unclear. Germline V lookup: CDR1 SGHRS, CDR2 YFSETQ. Trimming cost V 4 bases and J 1 base, with 8 bases left between them. This CDR3 contains 13 residues. CDR3 sequence reads: CASSTMGNTEAFF. CDR3 DNA sequence: TGCGCCAGCAGCACGATGGGGAACACTGAAGCTTTCTTT. The variable domain in full, completed from reference TRBV5-1 and TRBJ1-1, reads KAGVTQTPRYLIKTRGQQVTLSCSPISGHRSVSWYQQTPGQGLQFLFEYFSETQRNKGNFPGRFSGRQFSNSRSEMNVSTLELGDSALYLCASSTMGNTEAFFGQGTRLTVV.